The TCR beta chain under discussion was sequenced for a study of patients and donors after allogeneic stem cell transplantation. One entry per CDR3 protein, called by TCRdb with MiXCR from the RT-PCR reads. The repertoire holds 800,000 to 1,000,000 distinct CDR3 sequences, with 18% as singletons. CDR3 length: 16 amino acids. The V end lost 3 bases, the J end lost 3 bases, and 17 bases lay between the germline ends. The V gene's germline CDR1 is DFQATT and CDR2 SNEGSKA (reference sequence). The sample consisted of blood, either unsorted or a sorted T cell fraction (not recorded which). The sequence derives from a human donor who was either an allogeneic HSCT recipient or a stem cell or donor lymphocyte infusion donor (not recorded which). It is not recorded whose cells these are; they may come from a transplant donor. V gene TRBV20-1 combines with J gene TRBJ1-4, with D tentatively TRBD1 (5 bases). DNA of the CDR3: TGCAGTGCTAGGGGTGACAGAGTTTTACCTAATGAAAAACTGTTTTTT. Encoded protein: CSARGDRVLPNEKLFF.